A single TCR beta chain is shown here with its context. Authors' analysis steps: For nucleated cells, counts were estimated from reference gene primer amplification. TCRdb keeps only in-frame clones here, not all; method: immunoSEQ multiplex PCR. V, J and clone size were drawn from that table, and D and trimming were deduced from the DNA. This table holds approximately 200,000 clones, roughly nine tenths found once. The source of the sample is a study of blood T cell repertoires in COVID-19. The CDR3 has 17 residues. Per germline, CDR1 ENHRY and CDR2 SYGVKD. V shed 4 bases and J 0 bases; nucleotides not matched to a gene: 4. Living in 24 US areas, the participants were between about 18 and 90 years of age.

Sequencing was done on a sample of PBMCs or T cells enriched from blood (not recorded which). This chain links TRBV10-3 with TRBJ2-6; 9 bases map to TRBD1. This receptor was identified in a man aged 25-40 years who had recovered from COVID-19. Written as DNA, the CDR3 is TGTGCCATCAGTGTTGGGACAGGGATCTCTGGGGCCAACGTCCTGACTTTC. This translates into CAISVGTGISGANVLTF.